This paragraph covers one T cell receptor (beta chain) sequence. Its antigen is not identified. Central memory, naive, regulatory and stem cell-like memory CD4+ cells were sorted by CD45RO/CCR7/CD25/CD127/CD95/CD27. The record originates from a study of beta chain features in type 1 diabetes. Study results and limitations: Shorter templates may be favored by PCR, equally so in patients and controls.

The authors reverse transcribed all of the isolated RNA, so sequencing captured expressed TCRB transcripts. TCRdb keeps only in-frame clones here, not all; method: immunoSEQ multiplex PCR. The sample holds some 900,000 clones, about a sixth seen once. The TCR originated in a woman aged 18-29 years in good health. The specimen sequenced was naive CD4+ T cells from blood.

This CDR3 is CASSEVGGRADVETQYF. CDR3 sequence (DNA): TGTGCCAGCAGTGAAGTGGGCGGGAGGGCCGATGTTGAGACCCAGTACTTC. The gene calls are TRBV25-1 and TRBJ2-5; the match to TRBD2 covers 9 bases. This CDR3 contains 17 residues. Germline-derived CDR1 and CDR2 are MGHDK and SYGVNS. V gave up 2 bases and J gave up 5 bases; unmatched junction bases: 12.